This entry describes one T cell receptor (beta chain). Its antigen is still unknown. The sort gate was single viable CD3+CD4+CD8-CD45RO+ cells for memory CD4+ T cells. CMV serostatus came from serum IgG against pp150, pp28, p38, p52. This sample is part of a study of memory CD4+ T cells and cytomegalovirus serostatus. About the study: Donors were healthy Belgian adults, 10 or so CMV seropositive and 20 to 30 seronegative.

Repertoires were generated with immunoSEQ multiplex PCR, while TCRdb's copy carries only in-frame clones and drops some. The sample carries 50,000 to 65,000 clones, roughly 80% recorded once. Study-wide results and caveats: 67 of 164 known CMV-associated TCRbeta sequences appeared in CD4+ memory.

There are 14 residues in the CDR3. Germline V gene data show CDR1 as SGHNT and CDR2 as YENEEA. The V and J ends lost 4 bases and 4 bases respectively, with 12 bases between them. Sequences were obtained from memory CD4+ T cells from blood. The gene calls are TRBV11-3 and TRBJ2-3, with D possibly being TRBD2 (5 bases). The sequence derives from an adult in good health and CMV-seronegative. The CDR3 coding sequence is TGTGCCAGCAGCTCCCCGCGGGCGGCAGATACGCAGTATTTT. Residues: CASSSPRAADTQYF.